These 7 T cell receptor beta chains share one sample of origin, sequenced in a study of shared clonotypes between healthy human individuals. TCRdb's copy holds only in-frame clones and misses some; the assay was immunoSEQ multiplex PCR. The repertoire holds 450,000 to 600,000 clones, with 79% as singletons. Sequencing used PBMCs. The receptors here all came from a woman between 40 and 50 years old in good health. Some clones in this sample may be carry-over from other donors' samples.

This clone has at least ten counts. At one boundary the junction diverges from the germline segment, which might be a read error. The chain couples TRBV7-7 to TRBJ2-2; the D gene is possibly TRBD2 (6 bases). Germline V gives CDR1 SSHAT, CDR2 FNYEAQ (reference sequence). The CDR3 is made up of 19 amino acids. CDR3 nucleotides: TGTGCTAGCAGCTTAGTTCCGGTTAGCGGCGGATCGGGCACCGGGGAGCTGTTTTTT. Its translation: CASSLVPVSGGSGTGELFF.

The chain combines TRBV7-3 with TRBJ2-1; tentative D call: TRBD2 (5 bases). This CDR3 comprises 16 residues. With 2 bases removed from V and 7 bases from J, the gap between germline ends came to 18 bases. Germline-derived CDR1 and CDR2 are SGHTA and FQGTGA. CDR3 nucleotide sequence: TGTGCCAGCAGCTTATTCGCGGGTACCTTAGGTAATGAGCAGTTCTTC. Translated: CASSLFAGTLGNEQFF. The full variable domain, in which reference TRBV7-3 and TRBJ2-1 provide the parts outside the CDR3, is GAGVSQTPSNKVTEKGKYVELRCDPISGHTALYWYRQSLGQGPEFLIYFQGTGAADDSGLPNDRFFAVRPEGSVSTLKIQRTERGDSAVYLCASSLFAGTLGNEQFFGPGTRLTVL.

With regard to this clone: Additional DNA sequences in this sample encode the identical CDR3. The V call is TRBV5-1, the J call TRBJ2-2, with D possibly being TRBD2 (5 bases). V was cut by 0 bases and J by 5 bases, with 5 bases left in between. Germline V lookup: CDR1 SGHRS, CDR2 YFSETQ. This CDR3 contains 13 residues. The CDR3 sequence is CASSLGGTGELFF. CDR3 coding DNA: TGCGCCAGCAGCTTGGGCGGGACCGGGGAGCTGTTTTTT.

The V and J genes are TRBV23-1 and TRBJ1-5; D not certain. TRBV23-1 is an ORF for which the function is uncertain. The length of the CDR3 is 14 residues. V was shortened by 2 bases and J by 4 bases, with 9 bases between the two germline ends. CDR3 region: CASSQTVGNQPQHF. CDR3 bases: TGCGCCAGCAGTCAAACTGTGGGGAATCAGCCCCAGCATTTT.

This clone has only one observation. The CDR3 loop reads CASSLAGRSSAFF. The CDR3 region has the DNA TGCGCCAGCAGCTTGGCGGGTCGGAGTTCGGCTTTCTTT. This chain joins TRBV5-1 and TRBJ1-1; D is ambiguous. Per germline, CDR1 SGHRS and CDR2 YFSETQ. The germline V and J ends were trimmed by 0 bases and 11 bases, with 14 bases remaining between them. The CDR3 has 13 amino acids.

The count of this clone is one. V usage is TRBV14 and J usage is TRBJ2-3; D remains unclear. This CDR3 region has 16 residues. With 0 bases removed from V and 0 bases from J, the gap between germline ends came to 10 bases. CDR1 and CDR2 from the germline V gene are SGHDN and FVKESK. CDR3 sequence (DNA): TGTGCCAGCAGCCAAGATGGTGGGGTAAGCACAGATACGCAGTATTTT. It codes for CASSQDGGVSTDTQYF.

The V and J genes are TRBV4-1 and TRBJ2-1, with 10 bases that match TRBD2. In germline, CDR1 is MGHRA, CDR2 YSYEKL. Trimming removed 0 bases from V and 2 bases from J; junction bases left unmatched: 1. This CDR3 is built from 16 residues. Here the CDR3 DNA reads TGCGCCAGCAGCCAAGATAGCGGGAGGCCCTACAATGAGCAGTTCTTC. It translates to CASSQDSGRPYNEQFF.